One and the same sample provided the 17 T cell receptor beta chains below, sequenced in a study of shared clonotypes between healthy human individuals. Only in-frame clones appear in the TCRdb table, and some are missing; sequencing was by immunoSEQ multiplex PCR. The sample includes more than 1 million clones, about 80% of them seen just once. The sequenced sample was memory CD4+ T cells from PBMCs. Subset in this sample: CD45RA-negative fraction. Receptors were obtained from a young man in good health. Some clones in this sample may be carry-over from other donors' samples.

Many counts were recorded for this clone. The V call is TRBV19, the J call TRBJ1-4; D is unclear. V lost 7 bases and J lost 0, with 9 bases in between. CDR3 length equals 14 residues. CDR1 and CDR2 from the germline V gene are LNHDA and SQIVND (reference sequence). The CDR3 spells CASMDGATNEKLFF. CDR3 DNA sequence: TGTGCCAGTATGGACGGAGCAACTAATGAAAAACTGTTTTTT.

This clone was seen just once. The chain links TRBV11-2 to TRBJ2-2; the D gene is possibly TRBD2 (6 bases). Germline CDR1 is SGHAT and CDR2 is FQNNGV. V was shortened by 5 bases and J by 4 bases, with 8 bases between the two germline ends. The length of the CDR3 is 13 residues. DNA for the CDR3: TGTGCCAGCAGCCCAGCGGGCACCGGGGAGCTGTTTTTT. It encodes CASSPAGTGELFF.

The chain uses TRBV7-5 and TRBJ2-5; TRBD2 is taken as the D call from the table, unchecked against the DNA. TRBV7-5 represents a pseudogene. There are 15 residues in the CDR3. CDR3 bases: TGTGCCAGAAGTTTCCGTAGCGGGAGGGAAGAGACCCAGTACTTC. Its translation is CARSFRSGREETQYF.

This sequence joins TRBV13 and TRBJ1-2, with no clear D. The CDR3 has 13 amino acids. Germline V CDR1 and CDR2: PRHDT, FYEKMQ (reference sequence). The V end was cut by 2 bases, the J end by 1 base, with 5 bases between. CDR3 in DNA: TGTGCCAGCAGCTTACAGAGTAACTATGGCTACACCTTC. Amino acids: CASSLQSNYGYTF. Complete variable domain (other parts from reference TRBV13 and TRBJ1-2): AAGVIQSPRHLIKEKRETATLKCYPIPRHDTVYWYQQGPGQDPQFLISFYEKMQSDKGSIPDRFSAQQFSDYHSELNMSSLELGDSALYFCASSLQSNYGYTFGSGTRLTVV.

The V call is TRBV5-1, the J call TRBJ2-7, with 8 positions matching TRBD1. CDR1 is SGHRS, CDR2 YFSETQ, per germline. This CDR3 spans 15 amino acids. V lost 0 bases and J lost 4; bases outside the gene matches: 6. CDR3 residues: CASSLVYRGRYEQYF. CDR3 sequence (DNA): TGCGCCAGCAGCTTGGTATACAGGGGGAGGTACGAGCAGTACTTC. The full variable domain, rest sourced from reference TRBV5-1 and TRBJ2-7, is KAGVTQTPRYLIKTRGQQVTLSCSPISGHRSVSWYQQTPGQGLQFLFEYFSETQRNKGNFPGRFSGRQFSNSRSEMNVSTLELGDSALYLCASSLVYRGRYEQYFGPGTRLTVT.

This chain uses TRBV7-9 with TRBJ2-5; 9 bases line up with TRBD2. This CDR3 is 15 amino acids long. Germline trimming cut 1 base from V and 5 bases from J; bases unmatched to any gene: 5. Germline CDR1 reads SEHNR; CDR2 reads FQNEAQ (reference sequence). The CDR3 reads CASSLDGGRVETQYF. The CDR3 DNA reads TGTGCCAGCAGCTTAGATGGCGGGAGGGTGGAGACCCAGTACTTC.

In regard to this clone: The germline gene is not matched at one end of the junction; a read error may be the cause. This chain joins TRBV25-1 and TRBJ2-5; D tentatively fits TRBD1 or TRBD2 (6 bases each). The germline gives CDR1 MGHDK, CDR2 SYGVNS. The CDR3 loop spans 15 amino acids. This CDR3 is CASTEPGGPDVTQYF. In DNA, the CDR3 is TGTGCCAGCACTGAACCCGGGGGCCCGGACGTGACCCAGTACTTC. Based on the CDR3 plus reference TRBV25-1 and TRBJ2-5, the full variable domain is EADIYQTPRYLVIGTGKKITLECSQTMGHDKMYWYQQDPGMELHLIHYSYGVNSTEKGDLSSESTVSRIRTEHFPLTLESARPSHTSQYLCASTEPGGPDVTQYFGPGTRLLVL.

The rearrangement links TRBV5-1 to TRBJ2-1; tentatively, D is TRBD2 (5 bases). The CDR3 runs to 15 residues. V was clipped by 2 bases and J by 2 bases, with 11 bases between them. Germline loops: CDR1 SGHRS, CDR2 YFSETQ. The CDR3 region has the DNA TGCGCCAGCAGCTTTGAGGGTGCCACCTACAATGAGCAGTTCTTC. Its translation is CASSFEGATYNEQFF.

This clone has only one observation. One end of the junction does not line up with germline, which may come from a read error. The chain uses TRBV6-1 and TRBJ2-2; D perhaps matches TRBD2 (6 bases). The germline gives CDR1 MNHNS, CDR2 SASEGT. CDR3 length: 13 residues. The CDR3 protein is CASSPRPGSSQTF. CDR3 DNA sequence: TGTGCCAGCAGTCCCCGTCCCGGGAGCAGCCAGACTTTT.

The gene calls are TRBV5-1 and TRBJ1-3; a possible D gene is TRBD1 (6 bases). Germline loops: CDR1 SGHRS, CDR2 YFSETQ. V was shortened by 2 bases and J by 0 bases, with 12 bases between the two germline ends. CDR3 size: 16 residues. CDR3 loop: CASSFGGPYSGNTIYF. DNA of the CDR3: TGCGCCAGCAGCTTTGGGGGCCCCTACTCTGGAAACACCATATATTTT.

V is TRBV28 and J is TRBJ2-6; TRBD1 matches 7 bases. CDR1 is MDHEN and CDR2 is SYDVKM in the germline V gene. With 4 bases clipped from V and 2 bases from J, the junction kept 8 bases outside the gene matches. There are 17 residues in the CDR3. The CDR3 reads CASSSRQGAPGANVLTF. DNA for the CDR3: TGTGCCAGCAGTTCCCGACAGGGAGCCCCTGGGGCCAACGTCCTGACTTTC.

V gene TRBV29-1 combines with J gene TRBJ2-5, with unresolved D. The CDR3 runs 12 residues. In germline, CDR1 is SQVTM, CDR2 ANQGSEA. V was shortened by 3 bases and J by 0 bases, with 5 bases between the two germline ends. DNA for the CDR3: TGCAGCGTTGAGGGGTACCAAGAGACCCAGTACTTC. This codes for CSVEGYQETQYF.

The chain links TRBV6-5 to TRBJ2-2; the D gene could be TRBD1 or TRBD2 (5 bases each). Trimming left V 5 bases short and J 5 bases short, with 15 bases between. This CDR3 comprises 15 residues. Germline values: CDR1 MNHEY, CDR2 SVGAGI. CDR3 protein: CASSLGWGRTGELFF. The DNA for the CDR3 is TGTGCCAGCAGTCTGGGGTGGGGACGGACCGGGGAGCTGTTTTTT.

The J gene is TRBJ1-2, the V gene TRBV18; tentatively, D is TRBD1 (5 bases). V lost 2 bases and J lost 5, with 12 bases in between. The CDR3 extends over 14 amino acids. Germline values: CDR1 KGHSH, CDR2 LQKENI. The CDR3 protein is CASSPEGTVYGYTF. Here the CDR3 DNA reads TGTGCCAGCTCACCAGAGGGGACCGTGTATGGCTACACCTTC.

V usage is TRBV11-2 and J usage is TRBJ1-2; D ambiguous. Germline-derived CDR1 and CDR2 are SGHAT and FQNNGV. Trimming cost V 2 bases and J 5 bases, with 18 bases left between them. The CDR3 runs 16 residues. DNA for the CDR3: TGTGCCAGCAGCTTAAGTACGGGCAGGTCAATTTATGGCTACACCTTC. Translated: CASSLSTGRSIYGYTF.

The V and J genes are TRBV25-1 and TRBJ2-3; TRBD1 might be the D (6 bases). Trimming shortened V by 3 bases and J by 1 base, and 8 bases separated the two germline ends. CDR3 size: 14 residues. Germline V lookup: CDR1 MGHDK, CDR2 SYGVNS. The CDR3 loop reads CASSDPGGTDTQYF. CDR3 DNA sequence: TGTGCCAGCAGTGACCCAGGGGGCACAGATACGCAGTATTTT.

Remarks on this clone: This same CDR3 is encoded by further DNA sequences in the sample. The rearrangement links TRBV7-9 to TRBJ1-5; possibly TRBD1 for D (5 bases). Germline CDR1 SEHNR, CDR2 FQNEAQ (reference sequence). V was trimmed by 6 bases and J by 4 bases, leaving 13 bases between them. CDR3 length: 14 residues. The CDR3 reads CASSLGQGNQPQHF. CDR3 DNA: TGTGCCAGCAGTCTAGGGCAGGGAAATCAGCCCCAGCATTTT.